These 30 T cell receptor beta chains were all obtained from the same sample, sequenced in a study of control samples from healthy donors and cancer patients. Only in-frame clones appear in the TCRdb table, and some are missing; sequencing was by immunoSEQ multiplex PCR. Here the sample spans around 94,000 clones, under 95% being singletons. The sequenced sample was blood. These receptors all stem from a woman between 18 and 29 years old in good health.

The chain recombines TRBV6-4 with TRBJ1-1, with 7 bases matching TRBD1. CDR1 is MRHNA, CDR2 SNTAGT, per germline. The CDR3 totals 15 residues. Losses at the gene ends were 6 bases for V and 7 bases for J; bases not matched to a gene: 14. This CDR3 is CASRAFTSSGGEAFF. In nucleotides, the CDR3 is TGTGCCAGCAGGGCTTTTACAAGCTCAGGGGGTGAAGCTTTCTTT.

The rearrangement joins TRBV19 to TRBJ2-2; no firm D call. CDR1 and CDR2 from the germline V gene are LNHDA and SQIVND (reference sequence). The CDR3 has 13 amino acids. The germline V and J ends were trimmed by 6 bases and 0 bases, with 5 bases remaining between them. DNA of the CDR3: TGTGCCAGTAGGGGGTCGAACACCGGGGAGCTGTTTTTT. As protein: CASRGSNTGELFF.

The genes are TRBV27 and TRBJ1-5; possibly TRBD1 for D (6 bases). This CDR3 has 13 amino acids. Germline V CDR1 and CDR2: MNHEY, SMNVEV (reference sequence). V was clipped by 2 bases and J by 9 bases, with 11 bases between them. The CDR3 here is CASSLTGGVPQHF. The DNA for the CDR3 is TGTGCCAGCAGTTTAACGGGGGGCGTGCCCCAGCATTTT.

This chain joins TRBV29-1 and TRBJ1-2; 9 nucleotides line up with TRBD1. J gave up 8 bases and V 4 bases, and 5 bases lay outside the gene matches. CDR1 and CDR2 (germline): SQVTM, ANQGSEA. The CDR3 runs to 12 residues. This chain's CDR3 is CSVGRTGDGYTF. The CDR3 DNA reads TGCAGCGTTGGAAGGACAGGGGACGGCTACACCTTC.

The V gene is TRBV5-4, the J gene TRBJ2-1; D is ambiguous. V was clipped by 4 bases and J by 8 bases, with 13 bases between them. The CDR3 totals 13 residues. Germline V gene lookup returns CDR1 SGHNT and CDR2 YYREEE (reference sequence). The CDR3 region is CASSEPSVDEQFF. The CDR3 bases are TGTGCCAGCAGCGAACCCAGTGTGGATGAGCAGTTCTTC. Combining the CDR3 with reference TRBV5-4 and TRBJ2-1 gives the whole variable domain ETGVTQSPTHLIKTRGQQVTLRCSSQSGHNTVSWYQQALGQGPQFIFQYYREEENGRGNFPPRFSGLQFPNYSSELNVNALELDDSALYLCASSEPSVDEQFFGPGTRLTVL.

The chain employs TRBV10-3 and TRBJ1-1, with D possibly TRBD1 on 5 matching bases. Trimming removed 4 bases at V and 3 bases at J, with 12 bases between. CDR1 and CDR2 from the germline V gene are ENHRY and SYGVKD. CDR3 size: 14 residues. The CDR3 sequence: CAISAQGGDTEAFF. As DNA, the CDR3 is TGTGCCATCAGTGCCCAGGGTGGCGACACTGAAGCTTTCTTT.

This clone was detected a few times. CDR3 in amino acids: CASSPLTRGYGYTF. Here the CDR3 DNA reads TGTGCCAGCAGCCCCCTAACTCGAGGATATGGCTACACCTTC. The rearrangement uses TRBV7-9 and TRBJ1-2; D unclear. Between the trimmed V and J ends, which lost 5 bases and 5 bases, there was a span of 15 bases. CDR3 size: 14 residues. Germline V gene lookup returns CDR1 SEHNR and CDR2 FQNEAQ (reference sequence).

This clone has just one count. This chain uses TRBV4-1 with TRBJ1-5; no definite D call. Germline CDR1 is MGHRA and CDR2 is YSYEKL. The length of the CDR3 is 16 residues. With 6 bases removed from V and 0 bases from J, the gap between germline ends came to 15 bases. CDR3 sequence reads: CASSPALFFSNQPQHF. CDR3 DNA: TGCGCCAGCAGTCCGGCCCTTTTTTTTAGCAATCAGCCCCAGCATTTT.

The chain is built from TRBV11-2 and TRBJ1-5; D is perhaps TRBD1 (6 bases). The CDR3 totals 15 residues. Trimming stripped 6 bases from V and 2 bases from J, with 14 bases between. Looked up from germline, CDR1 is SGHAT and CDR2 is FQNNGV. The CDR3 is CASSLTGRGNQPQHF. CDR3 nucleotides: TGTGCCAGCAGTTTAACAGGGAGAGGCAATCAGCCCCAGCATTTT.

This rearrangement joins TRBV9 to TRBJ2-7; 8 positions match TRBD2. Per germline, CDR1 SGDLS and CDR2 YYNGEE. The CDR3 length is 13 residues. The V gene end was trimmed by 3 bases and the J gene end by 6 bases; junction bases not matched to a gene: 5. The CDR3 reads CASSGTSKGEQYF. The CDR3 nucleotides read TGTGCCAGCAGCGGGACTAGCAAGGGCGAGCAGTACTTC.

The V and J genes are TRBV6-4 and TRBJ2-1; 14 bases agree with TRBD2. V shed 8 bases, J shed 10 bases, and the junction held 13 bases outside the gene matches. The germline CDR1 and CDR2 sequences are MRHNA and SNTAGT. The CDR3 is made up of 16 amino acids. The CDR3 sequence is CASAGTSGSSVREQFF. In DNA, the CDR3 is TGTGCCAGCGCCGGGACTAGCGGGAGCTCTGTCCGGGAGCAGTTCTTC.

The chain joins TRBV12-3 or TRBV12-4 to TRBJ2-3; D is uncertain. CDR3 length: 13 amino acids. Between the trimmed V and J ends, which lost 5 bases and 6 bases, there was a span of 12 bases. The DNA for the CDR3 is TGTGCCAGCAGTCCACCCGGGCGGGATACGCAGTATTTT. It codes for CASSPPGRDTQYF.

J is TRBJ2-2 and V is TRBV19; tentative D call: TRBD2 (6 bases). Trimming took off 8 bases at V and 2 bases at J, with 12 bases between the two ends. The CDR3 is made up of 14 amino acids. Germline loops: CDR1 LNHDA, CDR2 SQIVND (reference sequence). CDR3 region: CASWGDTNTGELFF. Here the CDR3 DNA reads TGTGCCAGTTGGGGGGATACTAACACCGGGGAGCTGTTTTTT.

The chain has TRBV28 and TRBJ1-5; unclear D gene. Trimming took 5 bases from V and 7 from J, leaving 9 bases between them. CDR1 and CDR2 (germline): MDHEN, SYDVKM. CDR3 length: 12 amino acids. The CDR3 DNA is TGTGCCAGCAGTCAACTACGACAGCCCCAGCATTTT. As protein: CASSQLRQPQHF.

This rearrangement joins TRBV2 to TRBJ2-7, with D possibly TRBD1 on 6 matching bases. Trimming cost V 8 bases and J 3 bases, with 17 bases left between them. The CDR3 contains 14 residues. Germline lookup yields CDR1 SNHLY and CDR2 FYNNEI. The CDR3 here is CASSRTAGFYEQYF. Here the CDR3 DNA reads TGTGCCAGCTCCCGGACAGCAGGGTTCTACGAGCAGTACTTC.

This clone appeared a single time. The rearrangement joins TRBV5-4 to TRBJ1-6; D not resolved. CDR3 length equals 15 residues. Germline V lookup: CDR1 SGHNT, CDR2 YYREEE (reference sequence). The germline V and J ends were trimmed by 0 bases and 5 bases, with 9 bases remaining between them. CDR3 in amino acids: CASSLAGRNNSPLHF. The CDR3 DNA sequence: TGTGCCAGCAGCTTGGCGGGCAGGAATAATTCACCCCTCCACTTT.

This clone was recorded only once. The J gene is TRBJ1-5, the V gene TRBV27; tentatively, D is TRBD1 (5 bases). The ends were cut back, 0 bases at V and 2 bases at J, with 11 bases in the middle. Germline V gene lookup returns CDR1 MNHEY and CDR2 SMNVEV (reference sequence). The CDR3 extends over 16 amino acids. The CDR3 DNA reads TGTGCCAGCAGTTTATCGGGGGTCCGGGGCAATCAGCCCCAGCATTTT. It codes for CASSLSGVRGNQPQHF.

This clone was seen once. An end of the junction differs from the germline gene, which may be a read error. The chain carries TRBV7-7 and TRBJ2-5, with 9 bases matching TRBD1. Germline-derived CDR1 and CDR2 are SSHAT and FNYEAQ (reference sequence). The CDR3 length is 16 residues. The CDR3 loop is CASSLGQGRGLETQYF. CDR3 coding DNA: TGTGCTAGCAGCCTGGGACAGGGAAGGGGACTAGAGACCCAGTACTTC. The variable domain in full, with the rest retrieved from reference TRBV7-7 and TRBJ2-5, is GAGVSQSPRYKVTKRGQDVTLRCDPISSHATLYWYQQALGQGPEFLTYFNYEAQPDKSGLPSDRFSAERPEGSISTLTIQRTEQRDSAMYRCASSLGQGRGLETQYFGPGTRLLVL.

The gene calls are TRBV27 and TRBJ2-7; 7 bases are shared with TRBD2. The CDR3 extends over 17 amino acids. The ends lost 2 bases at V and 0 bases at J; junction bases unmatched: 10. Germline CDR1 MNHEY, CDR2 SMNVEV (reference sequence). CDR3 nucleotide sequence: TGTGCCAGCAGTTTACGGGCTAGCGGTGCCTACTCCTACGAGCAGTACTTC. Protein sequence: CASSLRASGAYSYEQYF.

The chain joins TRBV10-3 to TRBJ1-3; D gene unclear. CDR1 is ENHRY, CDR2 SYGVKD, per germline. V gave up 6 bases and J gave up 4 bases, with 10 bases separating them. The CDR3 is made up of 13 amino acids. CDR3 nucleotide sequence: TGTGCCATCAGAAGGGAATCAGGAAACACCATATATTTT. This encodes CAIRRESGNTIYF.

The rearrangement joins TRBV4-1 to TRBJ1-2; the match to TRBD1 covers 8 bases. Trimming removed 6 bases from V and 5 bases from J; junction bases left unmatched: 14. This CDR3 spans 16 amino acids. The germline CDR1 and CDR2 sequences are MGHRA and YSYEKL. In nucleotides, the CDR3 is TGCGCCAGCAGTCCCGGAGCGACAGGGGCTTTATATGGCTACACCTTC. Amino acids: CASSPGATGALYGYTF.

The chain recombines TRBV11-3 with TRBJ1-4; no clear D gene. CDR3 length equals 16 residues. The ends were cut back, 1 base at V and 3 bases at J, with 12 bases in the middle. Germline V CDR1 and CDR2: SGHNT, YENEEA. The CDR3 loop reads CASSLGETPANEKLFF. The CDR3, as DNA: TGTGCCAGCAGCTTAGGTGAAACCCCGGCTAATGAAAAACTGTTTTTT.

V and J are TRBV6-1 and TRBJ1-4; 10 nucleotides line up with TRBD1. The CDR3 is made up of 16 amino acids. Trimming removed 3 bases from V and 7 bases from J; junction bases left unmatched: 8. The V gene's germline CDR1 is MNHNS and CDR2 SASEGT. CDR3 loop: CASSEGTGQGSEKLFF. The CDR3 DNA reads as TGTGCCAGCAGTGAGGGGACGGGACAGGGGAGTGAAAAACTGTTTTTT.

This clone appeared a single time. The chain combines TRBV24-1 with TRBJ2-5; no definite D call. With 2 bases removed from V and 0 bases from J, the gap between germline ends came to 6 bases. CDR3 size: 14 residues. Germline CDR1 and CDR2: KGHDR and SFDVKD. The CDR3 DNA is TGTGCCACCAGTGATTACGCAGACCAAGAGACCCAGTACTTC. Its translation is CATSDYADQETQYF.

In its sample, this clone was seen once. The chain employs TRBV28 and TRBJ2-7; TRBD1 might be the D (6 bases). CDR1 is MDHEN and CDR2 is SYDVKM in the germline V gene. Trimming pared 0 bases from V and 4 bases from J, leaving 10 bases between. This CDR3 region has 14 residues. DNA for the CDR3: TGTGCCAGCAGTTTATGGGTGGGGGCTTACGAGCAGTACTTC. This codes for CASSLWVGAYEQYF.

This chain uses TRBV7-3 with TRBJ1-1, with 8 positions matching TRBD1. Germline loops: CDR1 SGHTA, CDR2 FQGTGA. CDR3 length: 17 amino acids. J lost 1 base, V lost 1 base, and 8 bases had no gene match. The CDR3 nucleotides read TGTGCCAGCAGCTTAAACCCGCTCAGGGGGCCGAACACTGAAGCTTTCTTT. Translated, it gives CASSLNPLRGPNTEAFF.

The chain uses TRBV6-2 or TRBV6-3 and TRBJ2-2; D remains ambiguous. CDR3 length equals 14 residues. The V and J ends lost 0 bases and 5 bases respectively, with 7 bases between them. Germline V gene data show CDR1 as MNHEY and CDR2 as SVGEGT. CDR3 nucleotide sequence: TGTGCCAGCAGTTACTCTGCGACGACCGGGGAGCTGTTTTTT. Encoded protein: CASSYSATTGELFF.

The CDR3 DNA sequence: TGTGCCAGCAGCTCGGGACTAGCGGCCTACAATGAGCAGTTCTTC. Its translation is CASSSGLAAYNEQFF. The rearrangement links TRBV7-2 to TRBJ2-1; TRBD2 agrees at 11 bases. This CDR3 is 15 amino acids long. Germline V gene sequence: CDR1 SGHTA, CDR2 FQGNSA. V gave up 4 bases and J gave up 2 bases; unmatched junction bases: 1.

V and J are TRBV4-1 and TRBJ2-7; TRBD2 agrees at 7 bases. Germline values: CDR1 MGHRA, CDR2 YSYEKL. V dropped 4 bases and J dropped 6; count of bases not matched to a gene: 24. CDR3 length: 19 amino acids. The CDR3 DNA sequence: TGCGCCAGCAGCCCAACCTCCCCCCCAGCCGGGAGGAGAGCAGGCGAGCAGTACTTC. As protein: CASSPTSPPAGRRAGEQYF.

V usage is TRBV27 and J usage is TRBJ2-7, with 12 bases lining up with TRBD1. CDR3 length: 15 amino acids. CDR1 and CDR2 (germline): MNHEY, SMNVEV (reference sequence). The V and J ends lost 4 bases and 2 bases, in that order; junction bases with no gene match: 3. The CDR3 spells CASSYRDRGPYEQYF. The CDR3 bases are TGTGCCAGCAGTTACCGGGACAGGGGGCCCTACGAGCAGTACTTC.